A selection of T cell receptor beta chains follows, all from one sample in a study of long-term antiretroviral therapy in people with HIV. Generated by immunoSEQ multiplex PCR, the TCRdb table keeps only in-frame clones and is missing some. The sample shows around 35,000 clones, about 96% of them seen only once. The input for sequencing was unsorted PBMCs, taken 6.9 years after starting antiretroviral therapy. The receptor set was obtained from a man aged 25-45 years with HIV. Each CDR3 is given with its conserved first and last residue. The D gene is left open where the match is weak. Size values are once, few and many counts, or a class for expanded clones, and some rows have none.

>-|TRBV19|-|TRBJ2-1
CASSSRTGSYNEQFF
TGTGCCAGTAGTAGCAGGACTGGCTCCTACAATGAGCAGTTCTTC
>-|TRBV27|-|TRBJ1-2
CASRLLYSPSNYGYTF
TGTGCCAGCAGGCTATTATACAGCCCCTCTAACTATGGCTACACCTTC
>TRBD1|TRBV7-3|-|TRBJ1-1
CASSSGGESEAFF
TGTGCCAGCAGCTCAGGGGGGGAGTCTGAAGCTTTCTTT
>-|TRBV10-3|-|TRBJ2-3
CAFSSGDTQYF
TGTGCCTTCAGCTCTGGAGATACGCAGTATTTT
>-|TRBV10-3|-|TRBJ2-7
CASRTGRDEQYF
TGTGCCAGCCGGACAGGGAGGGACGAGCAGTACTTC
>-|TRBV9|-|TRBJ1-1
CASSVTETEAFF
TGTGCCAGCAGCGTAACTGAGACTGAAGCTTTCTTT
>-|TRBV13|-|TRBJ1-1
CASSFTEMNTEAFF
TGTGCCAGCAGCTTCACGGAAATGAACACTGAAGCTTTCTTT
>TRBD1|TRBV4-3|once|TRBJ1-5
CASSPDRGSQPQHF
TGCGCCAGCAGCCCTGACAGGGGATCTCAGCCCCAGCATTTT
>-|TRBV27|-|TRBJ2-7
CASSLGGSYEQYF
TGTGCCAGCAGTTTAGGGGGGTCCTACGAGCAGTACTTC
>-|TRBV6-1|-|TRBJ2-7
CASTLPGGGTGEQYF
TGTGCCAGCACCCTGCCTGGGGGCGGGACCGGGGAGCAGTACTTC
>TRBD2|TRBV4-2|-|TRBJ2-4
CASSQPTGTSGSVTRGSVYIQYF
TGTGCCAGCAGCCAACCGACCGGGACTAGCGGGTCGGTAACTCGCGGGTCGGTTTACATTCAGTACTTC
>TRBD1|TRBV2|-|TRBJ2-1
CASSSWAGTGSNNEQFF
TGTGCCAGCAGCTCTTGGGCCGGGACAGGGTCCAACAATGAGCAGTTCTTC
>-|TRBV5-1|once|TRBJ2-7
CASSLLGDEQYF
TGCGCCAGCAGCTTGCTGGGGGACGAGCAGTACTTC
>-|TRBV5-4|-|TRBJ2-5
CASSSGLQGETQYF
TGTGCCAGCAGCTCGGGACTCCAGGGAGAGACCCAGTACTTC
>TRBD1|TRBV5-4|-|TRBJ1-2
CASSLTLGQGDGYTF
TGTGCCAGCAGCCTAACGCTTGGGCAGGGGGATGGCTACACCTTC
>-|TRBV29-1|-|TRBJ1-1
CSVDREFNTEAFF
TGCAGCGTTGACCGGGAATTTAACACTGAAGCTTTCTTT
>-|TRBV7-3|-|TRBJ2-1
CASSLTGTADNEQFF
TGTGCCAGCAGCTTAACCGGGACTGCCGACAATGAGCAGTTCTTC
>-|TRBV11-3|-|TRBJ2-3
CASSLEGTDTQYF
TGTGCCAGCAGCTTAGAGGGGACAGATACGCAGTATTTT
>-|TRBV2|-|TRBJ2-7
CASKARWGYSYEQYF
TGTGCCAGCAAGGCGAGATGGGGGTACTCCTACGAGCAGTACTTC
>-|TRBV5-1|-|TRBJ2-5
CASSSTGGHQETQYF
TGCGCCAGCAGTTCAACGGGGGGCCACCAAGAGACCCAGTACTTC
>TRBD1|TRBV7-8|-|TRBJ2-7
CASTGQGYYEQYF
TGTGCCAGCACGGGACAGGGATACTACGAGCAGTACTTC
>TRBD2|TRBV9|-|TRBJ2-5
CASSLGLDTETQYF
TGTGCCAGCAGCCTGGGACTAGACACAGAGACCCAGTACTTC
>-|TRBV9|-|TRBJ1-1
CASSPKGSNTEAFF
TGTGCCAGCAGCCCGAAGGGCAGTAACACTGAAGCTTTCTTT
>-|TRBV9|-|TRBJ1-6
CASSVAVGSANSPLHF
TGTGCCAGCAGCGTAGCGGTAGGGTCAGCGAATTCACCCCTCCACTTT
>-|TRBV29-1|-|TRBJ2-1
CSVERYNEQFF
TGCAGCGTCGAACGGTACAATGAGCAGTTCTTC
>-|TRBV7-9|-|TRBJ2-7
CASSFADIPSYEQYF
TGTGCCAGCAGCTTTGCTGACATCCCCTCCTACGAGCAGTACTTC
>TRBD2|TRBV9|-|TRBJ2-2
CASSGGLAGDTGELFF
TGTGCCAGCAGCGGGGGGTTAGCGGGAGACACCGGGGAGCTGTTTTTT
>-|TRBV5-6|-|TRBJ2-7
CASSLGGGYEQYF
TGTGCCAGCAGCTTGGGTGGGGGGTACGAGCAGTACTTC
>-|TRBV5-6|-|TRBJ1-4
CASSLVGAGANEKLFF
TGTGCCAGCAGCTTGGTCGGGGCAGGAGCTAATGAAAAACTGTTTTTT
>-|TRBV6-6|-|TRBJ1-1
CASTPGPYANTEAFF
TGTGCCAGCACCCCAGGGCCTTACGCGAACACTGAAGCTTTCTTT
>TRBD2|TRBV5-4|-|TRBJ2-3
CASSIGLAGLWADTQYF
TGTGCCAGCAGCATCGGACTAGCGGGACTTTGGGCAGATACGCAGTATTTT
>TRBD2|TRBV11-2|-|TRBJ2-3
CASSLEDWRGGGDTQYF
TGTGCCAGCAGCTTAGAGGACTGGCGGGGGGGCGGGGATACGCAGTATTTT
>TRBD2|TRBV4-2|-|TRBJ2-1
CASSRLSGVTYNEQFF
TGTGCCAGCAGCCGGTTAAGCGGGGTCACCTACAATGAGCAGTTCTTC
>-|TRBV7-9|-|TRBJ2-2
CASSFLRTSGGELFF
TGTGCCAGCAGCTTTCTTCGGACCTCCGGCGGGGAGCTGTTTTTT
>TRBD2|TRBV5-4|-|TRBJ2-4
CASSPSLGGDIQYF
TGTGCCAGCAGCCCTTCATTGGGAGGGGACATTCAGTACTTC
>-|TRBV6-1|-|TRBJ2-5
CASRRQYQETQYF
TGTGCCTCCCGAAGGCAATACCAAGAGACCCAGTACTTC
>-|TRBV5-1|-|TRBJ1-4
CASSPNQPNEKLFF
TGCGCCAGCAGCCCGAATCAACCCAATGAAAAACTGTTTTTT
>-|TRBV11-2|-|TRBJ1-3
CASSPWADGNTIYF
TGTGCCAGCAGCCCTTGGGCAGACGGAAACACCATATATTTT